Shown below are 19 T cell receptor beta chains from a single sample sequenced in a study of cytomegalovirus exposure and HLA in healthy donors (TCRdb year 2017). Receptor amplification or capture employed the immunoSEQ multiplex PCR assay. For the multiplex PCR, a mixture combining 60 forward primers for TCR Vbeta segments and 13 reverse primers for TCR Jbeta segments was used. TCRdb re-hosts the immuneACCESS table, in-frame sequences only. Its copies lack some clones; in the studies checked, an unresolved V gene accounts for under half of them, and the cause for the rest is not known. The sample data list tens of thousands of clones, and roughly 79% of these were observed just once. The top ten clones comprise approximately 0.56% of the sample. Sequencing input: PBMCs. The receptor set was obtained from a young man in good health and CMV-seronegative.

This chain links TRBV5-1 with TRBJ2-3, with D possibly being TRBD2 (5 bases). V was cut by 2 bases and J by 2 bases, with 12 bases left in between. The CDR3 is made up of 15 amino acids. Germline CDR1 is SGHRS and CDR2 is YFSETQ. CDR3 region: CASSFSDPNTDTQYF. Written as DNA, the CDR3 is TGCGCCAGCAGCTTTAGCGATCCCAACACAGATACGCAGTATTTT.

The V gene is TRBV5-1, the J gene TRBJ1-1; 9 bases map to TRBD1. Trimming removed 0 bases from V and 0 bases from J; junction bases left unmatched: 3. This CDR3 has 16 residues. Germline values: CDR1 SGHRS, CDR2 YFSETQ. The CDR3 spells CASSLVTGGLNTEAFF. Here the CDR3 DNA reads TGCGCCAGCAGCTTGGTGACAGGGGGTTTGAACACTGAAGCTTTCTTT. The entire variable domain, with the rest obtained from reference TRBV5-1 and TRBJ1-1, is as follows: KAGVTQTPRYLIKTRGQQVTLSCSPISGHRSVSWYQQTPGQGLQFLFEYFSETQRNKGNFPGRFSGRQFSNSRSEMNVSTLELGDSALYLCASSLVTGGLNTEAFFGQGTRLTVV.

The rearrangement joins TRBV18 to TRBJ1-1; tentatively, D is TRBD1 (5 bases). V was clipped by 2 bases and J by 4 bases, with 17 bases between them. Germline V gene lookup returns CDR1 KGHSH and CDR2 LQKENI. There are 16 residues in the CDR3. CDR3: CASSPSRIGGGTEAFF. Here the CDR3 DNA reads TGTGCCAGCTCACCATCGAGGATCGGGGGGGGCACTGAAGCTTTCTTT.

This chain uses TRBV7-2 with TRBJ2-7; possible D gene TRBD1, 6 bases. Germline V gene lookup returns CDR1 SGHTA and CDR2 FQGNSA. Trimming removed 2 bases from V and 4 bases from J, with 18 bases in between. The CDR3 runs 16 residues. CDR3 in amino acids: CASSLITGTLTYEQYF. The DNA of the CDR3 is TGTGCCAGCAGCTTAATAACCGGGACATTAACGTACGAGCAGTACTTC.

This clone showed up just once. The rearrangement uses TRBV7-9 and TRBJ1-3; 9 bases are shared with TRBD1. The V gene's germline CDR1 is SEHNR and CDR2 FQNEAQ (reference sequence). The V and J ends lost 2 bases and 4 bases, in that order; junction bases with no gene match: 12. The CDR3 sequence is 18 residues long. The CDR3 DNA sequence: TGTGCCAGCAGCTTAAACCTGGACAGGGGAAATTCAGGAAACACCATATATTTT. It specifies CASSLNLDRGNSGNTIYF.

The V gene is TRBV10-3, the J gene TRBJ2-3; 10 positions agree with TRBD2. CDR1 is ENHRY and CDR2 is SYGVKD in the germline V gene. This CDR3 has 12 amino acids. V was clipped by 9 bases and J by 5 bases; unmatched bases: 2. This CDR3 reads CAITSGKDTQYF. CDR3 DNA sequence: TGTGCCATTACTAGCGGGAAAGATACGCAGTATTTT.

V is TRBV5-1 and J is TRBJ1-4, with a weak D call TRBD1 (5 bases). Germline values: CDR1 SGHRS, CDR2 YFSETQ. The CDR3 spans 15 residues. Trimming shortened V by 3 bases and J by 7 bases, and 16 bases separated the two germline ends. The CDR3 DNA reads as TGCGCCAGCAGCTCTAATCAGGGCTATACTGAAAAACTGTTTTTT. This translates into CASSSNQGYTEKLFF.

The count of this clone is one. This chain connects TRBV5-1 to TRBJ2-7; D remains ambiguous. V was pared by 0 bases and J by 3 bases, with 10 bases between. This CDR3 region has 14 residues. The germline CDR1 and CDR2 sequences are SGHRS and YFSETQ. The CDR3 loop is CASSLDLQNYEQYF. The CDR3 region has the DNA TGCGCCAGCAGCTTGGATTTACAGAACTACGAGCAGTACTTC. The full variable domain, rest sourced from reference TRBV5-1 and TRBJ2-7, is KAGVTQTPRYLIKTRGQQVTLSCSPISGHRSVSWYQQTPGQGLQFLFEYFSETQRNKGNFPGRFSGRQFSNSRSEMNVSTLELGDSALYLCASSLDLQNYEQYFGPGTRLTVT.

This clone occurred once. V usage is TRBV10-3 and J usage is TRBJ1-2; 7 bases match TRBD1. This CDR3 contains 13 residues. Trimming removed 5 bases from V and 3 bases from J; junction bases left unmatched: 3. Germline assignment: CDR1 ENHRY and CDR2 SYGVKD. The CDR3: CAISQDRDYGYTF. The CDR3 DNA sequence: TGTGCCATCAGTCAAGACAGGGACTATGGCTACACCTTC.

The rearrangement uses TRBV5-1 and TRBJ2-2; D gene uncertain. This CDR3 spans 13 amino acids. Per the germline V gene, CDR1 is SGHRS and CDR2 is YFSETQ. Trimming took off 1 base at V and 8 bases at J, with 9 bases between the two ends. As DNA, the CDR3 is TGCGCCAGCAGCTTGCAGGTTTTGGGGGAGCTGTTTTTT. This encodes CASSLQVLGELFF.

V gene TRBV5-1 combines with J gene TRBJ2-4, with TRBD2 as a possible D gene (6 bases). The length of the CDR3 is 14 residues. Germline V gene lookup returns CDR1 SGHRS and CDR2 YFSETQ. V was pared by 2 bases and J by 4 bases, with 10 bases between. CDR3 in DNA: TGCGCCAGCAGCTTTGACAGCGGGAAAAACATTCAGTACTTC. Amino acid sequence: CASSFDSGKNIQYF.

V usage is TRBV7-6 and J usage is TRBJ1-2; D gene unclear. In germline, CDR1 is SGHVS, CDR2 FNYEAQ. Trimming left V 5 bases short and J 5 bases short, with 12 bases between. The length of the CDR3 is 13 residues. CDR3 residues: CASSPESGYGYTF. The DNA of the CDR3 is TGTGCCAGCAGCCCCGAGTCGGGGTATGGCTACACCTTC. The entire variable domain, with the rest obtained from reference TRBV7-6 and TRBJ1-2, is as follows: GAGVSQSPRYKVTKRGQDVALRCDPISGHVSLYWYRQALGQGPEFLTYFNYEAQQDKSGLPNDRFSAERPEGSISTLTIQRTEQRDSAMYRCASSPESGYGYTFGSGTRLTVV.

CDR3 sequence (DNA): TGTGCCAGCAGCTTAGAGGGCTCTAGCACAGATACGCAGTATTTT. This encodes CASSLEGSSTDTQYF. The chain links TRBV11-2 to TRBJ2-3; D call uncertain. Germline V gene sequence: CDR1 SGHAT, CDR2 FQNNGV. The CDR3 loop spans 15 amino acids. Deletions cut 0 bases from V and 0 bases from J, with 7 bases between.

The chain couples TRBV7-8 to TRBJ1-5; 10 bases match TRBD1. J lost 6 bases, V lost 5 bases, and 10 bases had no gene match. In germline, CDR1 is SGHVS, CDR2 FQNEAQ. The CDR3 consists of 16 residues. In DNA form, the CDR3 reads TGTGCCAGCAGCCTAAGGACAGGGGGTGTGGGTCAGCCCCAGCATTTT. The encoded protein is CASSLRTGGVGQPQHF.

The CDR3 reads CASSSKTGLAGISSYNEQFF. CDR3 in DNA: TGTGCCAGCAGCTCGAAAACGGGGCTAGCGGGAATTAGCTCCTACAATGAGCAGTTCTTC. V is TRBV7-7 and J is TRBJ2-1, with TRBD2 identical over 9 bases. Germline CDR1 is SSHAT and CDR2 is FNYEAQ (reference sequence). V shed 4 bases, J shed 0 bases, and the junction held 16 bases outside the gene matches. CDR3 length: 20 residues. The full variable domain, completed using reference TRBV7-7 and TRBJ2-1, is GAGVSQSPRYKVTKRGQDVTLRCDPISSHATLYWYQQALGQGPEFLTYFNYEAQPDKSGLPSDRFSAERPEGSISTLTIQRTEQRDSAMYRCASSSKTGLAGISSYNEQFFGPGTRLTVL.

This rearrangement joins TRBV19 to TRBJ1-2; 9 nucleotides line up with TRBD1. The CDR3 runs to 16 residues. Looked up from germline, CDR1 is LNHDA and CDR2 is SQIVND (reference sequence). Losses at the gene ends were 4 bases for V and 6 bases for J; bases not matched to a gene: 12. The CDR3 sequence: CASSTLPGQGQDGYTF. CDR3 sequence (DNA): TGTGCCAGTAGTACCCTACCGGGACAGGGCCAGGATGGCTACACCTTC.

CDR3 sequence reads: CASSWGLIQYF. The CDR3 region has the DNA TGCGCCAGCAGCTGGGGCCTCATTCAGTACTTC. The chain has TRBV5-1 and TRBJ2-4; D may be TRBD1 (5 bases). Trimming took 3 bases from V and 9 from J, leaving 7 bases between them. The CDR3 has 11 amino acids. Germline CDR1 is SGHRS and CDR2 is YFSETQ.

This clone was observed a single time. Written as DNA, the CDR3 is TGTGCCAGCAGCAACCCCATCAGGCCGCCCGGGGCAGATACGCAGTATTTT. Amino acids: CASSNPIRPPGADTQYF. V gene TRBV21-1 combines with J gene TRBJ2-3; TRBD2, the D gene given by the table, was not confirmed from the DNA. TRBV21-1 is classified as a pseudogene. The CDR3 is made up of 17 amino acids.

This clone has more than one count but fewer than ten. The chain couples TRBV6-5 to TRBJ1-1; no clear D. CDR1 and CDR2 from the germline V gene are MNHEY and SVGAGI. V was pared by 3 bases and J by 3 bases, with 11 bases between. There are 14 residues in the CDR3. The DNA of the CDR3 is TGTGCCAGCAGTTATTCATTCGGGGACACTGAAGCTTTCTTT. Translating gives CASSYSFGDTEAFF.